Described below is a single T cell receptor beta chain sequence and its context. Its antigen remains unidentified. In the PCR, 60 Vbeta and 13 Jbeta primers were used. Some clones are missing from TCRdb's copy, which holds only in-frame ones; the method was immunoSEQ multiplex PCR. The sample yields some 84,000 clones, around 80% seen once. This sample is drawn from a study of cytomegalovirus exposure and HLA in healthy donors. Findings and limits, study-wide: It was shown in a later analysis that HLA-associated TCR beta chains were more clonally expanded than other, equally common chains.

The receptor was derived from a male donor in good health and CMV-seropositive. The material sequenced was PBMCs.

The CDR3 nucleotides are TGTGCCACCAGCAGAGACCAGACAGGGCATTTGGAGACCCAGTACTTC. It specifies CATSRDQTGHLETQYF. The rearrangement joins TRBV15 to TRBJ2-5; TRBD1 matches at 7 bases. From germline, CDR1 is LNHNV and CDR2 YYDKDF (reference sequence). This CDR3 has 16 residues. V lost 0 bases, J lost 5 bases, and 9 bases stayed unmatched.